These 9 T cell receptor beta chains originate from one sample sequenced in a study of T cells in women clearing cervical HPV infection. Measured with immunoSEQ multiplex PCR; TCRdb has only the in-frame clones, and not every one. Here the sample table reports roughly 13,000 clones. The sample comprised blood buffy coat. The receptors stem from a woman between 18 and 70 years old with a cervical HPV16 infection that either progressed to CIN3+ or cleared (not recorded which).

Turning to this clone: The sequenced fragment ends 3 residues before the CDR3 boundary, so the rest is inferred from the germline J gene. The rearrangement uses TRBV11-2 and TRBJ2-7; tentatively, D is TRBD2 (6 bases). The CDR3 spans 15 residues. The V end was cut by 3 bases, the J end by 5 bases, with 17 bases between. Germline V lookup: CDR1 SGHAT, CDR2 FQNNGV. The sequenced CDR3 bases are TGTGCCAGCAGCTTCGTATCGGGACTCTACGACGAG. It is translated as CASSFVSGLYDE. The entire CDR3 is CASSFVSGLYDEQYF.

Comments on this clone: Germline is not matched at one junction end, which may reflect a read error. Read sequence stops 3 residues before the CDR3 end, and the germline J gene provides the missing end. This chain links TRBV7-9 with TRBJ2-2; possibly TRBD1 for D (5 bases). CDR1 SEHNR and CDR2 FQNEAQ come from the germline V gene (reference sequence). CDR3 length equals 14 residues. CDR3 sequence: CSSSLDQGIEKLFF. The CDR3 bases that were read are TGTTCCAGCAGCTTAGATCAGGGAATTGAAAAG.

Comments on this clone: The observed sequence ends 3 residues before the CDR3 terminus, with the missing tail filled in from the germline J gene. The chain joins TRBV27 to TRBJ2-3; D is perhaps TRBD1 (6 bases). Germline values: CDR1 MNHEY, CDR2 SMNVEV (reference sequence). Trimming removed 6 bases at V and 2 bases at J, with 12 bases between. The CDR3 has 14 amino acids. The CDR3 sequence is CASSPNRDTDTQYF. CDR3 bases read: TGTGCCAGCAGCCCTAACAGGGACACAGATACG.

On this clone: The sequenced fragment ends 3 residues before the CDR3 boundary, so the rest is inferred from the germline J gene. The chain combines TRBV10-2 with TRBJ1-1; D possibly corresponds to TRBD1 (5 bases). V lost 6 bases, J lost 4 bases, and 12 bases lay in between. The germline gives CDR1 WSHSY, CDR2 SAAADI. The CDR3 has 13 residues. The CDR3 reads CASSQGSGTEAFF. The CDR3 bases that were read are TGCGCCAGCAGCCAGGGTAGTGGCACTGAA.

Notes on this clone: The read halts 3 residues ahead of the CDR3 end, with the missing end drawn from the germline J gene. The chain employs TRBV11-3 and TRBJ1-2; 7 positions match TRBD1. The CDR3 extends over 14 amino acids. Germline V lookup: CDR1 SGHNT, CDR2 YENEEA. The V segment lost 3 bases and the J segment 0 bases; nucleotides outside the gene matches: 1. The CDR3 loop reads CASSFGQANYGYTF. The CDR3 DNA, read in part, is TGTGCCAGCAGCTTCGGACAGGCTAACTATGGC. Full variable domain (remainder filled in from reference TRBV11-3 and TRBJ1-2): EAGVVQSPRYKIIEKKQPVAFWCNPISGHNTLYWYLQNLGQGPELLIRYENEEAVDDSQLPKDRFSAERLKGVDSTLKIQPAELGDSAVYLCASSFGQANYGYTFGSGTRLTVV.

With regard to this clone: The read terminates 3 residues before the CDR3 end, so the remaining end is supplied by the germline J gene. This chain joins TRBV10-3 and TRBJ1-6; D is uncertain. The CDR3 spans 18 residues. Trimming took 0 bases from V and 7 from J, leaving 19 bases between them. Germline values: CDR1 ENHRY, CDR2 SYGVKD. The CDR3 DNA, read in part, is TGTGCCATCAGTGAGTCGCGGGGAGGCCAAGCGAGGAATTCACCC. This translates into CAISESRGGQARNSP. Given in full, the CDR3 is CAISESRGGQARNSPLHF.

A note on this clone: The read falls 3 residues short of the CDR3 end, and the missing part is taken from the germline J gene. V is TRBV2 and J is TRBJ2-5, with 7 bases lining up with TRBD2. The CDR3 extends over 17 amino acids. CDR1 and CDR2 (germline): SNHLY, FYNNEI. The V segment lost 10 bases and the J segment 5 bases; nucleotides outside the gene matches: 22. The CDR3 DNA, read in part, is TGTGCCACCTGGGTCGTTTATGGCGGGAGTACATGGGAGACC. It specifies CATWVVYGGSTWET. The whole CDR3 sequence reads CATWVVYGGSTWETQYF. The variable domain in full, completed from reference TRBV2 and TRBJ2-5, reads EPEVTQTPSHQVTQMGQEVILRCVPISNHLYFYWYRQILGQKVEFLVSFYNNEISEKSEIFDDQFSVERPDGSNFTLKIRSTKLEDSAMYFCATWVVYGGSTWETQYFGPGTRLLVL.

Incomplete CDR3 DNA: TGCGCCAGCAGCACCGACAGGGGGCCCTACGAG. Its protein is CASSTDRGPYE. The whole CDR3 reads CASSTDRGPYEQYF. The chain joins TRBV5-1 to TRBJ2-7; TRBD1 aligns across 10 bases. The CDR3 end is not reached by the read, which stops 3 residues before it; the germline J gene fills it in. The CDR3 runs to 14 residues. With V trimmed by 4 bases and J by 2 bases, 3 bases remained unmatched. Germline loops: CDR1 SGHRS, CDR2 YFSETQ. The full variable domain, in which reference TRBV5-1 and TRBJ2-7 provide the parts outside the CDR3, is KAGVTQTPRYLIKTRGQQVTLSCSPISGHRSVSWYQQTPGQGLQFLFEYFSETQRNKGNFPGRFSGRQFSNSRSEMNVSTLELGDSALYLCASSTDRGPYEQYFGPGTRLTVT.

Comment on this clone: Read data end 3 residues before the CDR3 end; the end is taken from the germline J gene. This chain uses TRBV7-8 with TRBJ2-1; weak D call: TRBD2 (6 bases). This CDR3 spans 15 amino acids. Germline loops: CDR1 SGHVS, CDR2 FQNEAQ. V lost 3 bases and J 6 bases, leaving 15 bases between the germline ends. The CDR3 here is CASSFGRASVNEQFF. The CDR3 DNA, read in part, is TGTGCCAGCAGCTTCGGCAGGGCTAGCGTCAATGAG.